This TCR beta chain was obtained from a study of cytomegalovirus exposure and HLA in healthy donors. General study results and limits: Later analysis associated a missense DCLRE1C variant with TCR beta V- and J-gene trimming. HLA-A and HLA-B allele assignments for most subjects were reportedly predicted accurately using TCR beta sequences.

Use of 60 Vbeta and 13 Jbeta primers characterized the PCR. The table came from immunoSEQ multiplex PCR; TCRdb's copy has only in-frame clones and leaves some out. The sample has about 160,000 clones; about 85% are singletons. The germline V gene encodes CDR1 MRHNA and CDR2 SNTAGT. V was cut by 4 bases and J by 0 bases, with 10 bases left in between. This CDR3 is 15 amino acids long. Of note for this clone: Its specificity is not known.

Despite likely unrecorded immune exposures, the donors were nominally healthy at the time of sampling. V usage is TRBV6-4 and J usage is TRBJ1-5; TRBD1 might be the D (5 bases). The sequence was collected from a man aged 18 to 35 in good health and CMV-seronegative. The sample taken for sequencing was PBMCs. The CDR3 nucleotides are TGTGCCAGCAGTGTAAAGACAGTTAGCAATCAGCCCCAGCATTTT. This sequence encodes CASSVKTVSNQPQHF.